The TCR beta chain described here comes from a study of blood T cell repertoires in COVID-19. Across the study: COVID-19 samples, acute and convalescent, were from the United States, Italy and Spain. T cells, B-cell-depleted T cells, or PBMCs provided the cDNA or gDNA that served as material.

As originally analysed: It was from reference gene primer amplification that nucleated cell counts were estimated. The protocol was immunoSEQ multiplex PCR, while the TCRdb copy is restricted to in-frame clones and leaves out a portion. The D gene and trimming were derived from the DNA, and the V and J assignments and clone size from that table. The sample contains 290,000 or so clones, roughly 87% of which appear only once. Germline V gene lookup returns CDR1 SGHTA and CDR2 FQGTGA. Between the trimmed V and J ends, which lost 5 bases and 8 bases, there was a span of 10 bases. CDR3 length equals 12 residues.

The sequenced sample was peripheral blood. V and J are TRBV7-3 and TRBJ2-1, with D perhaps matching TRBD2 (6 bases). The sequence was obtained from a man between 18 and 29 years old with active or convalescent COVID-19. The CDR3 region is CASSGTGDEQFF. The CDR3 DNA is TGTGCCAGCAGCGGGACGGGGGATGAGCAGTTCTTC.